The present T cell receptor (beta chain) was sequenced within a study of response to subunit inactivated influenza vaccine. Via MiXCR, TCRdb re-called the RT-PCR reads, giving one row per CDR3 protein. The table records more than 450,000 distinct CDR3 sequences, approximately 12% of them present only once. CDR3 length: 15 residues. Germline V gives CDR1 SQVTM, CDR2 ANQGSEA. V lost 5 bases, J lost 1 base, and 6 bases stayed unmatched. The clonotype comes from a man over 45 who received an inactivated influenza vaccine. This specimen consisted of PBMCs from blood, obtained on the day of vaccination. The chain links TRBV29-1 to TRBJ2-5, with TRBD1 matching 11 bases. This CDR3 is CSVCRGQGAQETQYF. CDR3 sequence (DNA): TGCAGCGTTTGCAGAGGACAGGGGGCCCAAGAGACCCAGTACTTC.